The 28 T cell receptor beta chains given below trace back to one sample, sequenced in a study of beta chain features in type 1 diabetes. Every bit of the isolated RNA underwent reverse transcription, so sequencing read expressed TCRB transcripts. Repertoires were generated with immunoSEQ multiplex PCR, while TCRdb's copy carries only in-frame clones and drops some. The sample lists roughly 130,000 clones, about 8.7% seen once, with about 0.66% in the top ten. Sequencing used central memory CD4+ T cells from blood. Receptors were obtained from a man younger than 35 in good health.

The CDR3 nucleotides are TGTGCCAGCAGCCACCCAGACAGGCCCGAAGAGACCCAGTACTTC. The encoded protein is CASSHPDRPEETQYF. The chain carries TRBV5-4 and TRBJ2-5; D is perhaps TRBD1 (6 bases). The CDR3 totals 15 residues. CDR1 SGHNT and CDR2 YYREEE come from the germline V gene (reference sequence). Trimming shortened V by 4 bases and J by 3 bases, and 16 bases separated the two germline ends.

This clone has a handful of counts. V usage is TRBV5-1 and J usage is TRBJ2-2; 9 nucleotides align to TRBD1. The germline V gene has CDR1 SGHRS and CDR2 YFSETQ. V gave up 3 bases and J gave up 4 bases; unmatched junction bases: 10. The CDR3 runs 17 residues. Here the CDR3 DNA reads TGCGCCAGCAGCTCCAATACCGGGACAGGGCGCACCGGGGAGCTGTTTTTT. The encoded protein is CASSSNTGTGRTGELFF.

This chain links TRBV30 with TRBJ2-3; weak D call: TRBD2 (6 bases). This CDR3 has 14 residues. Trimming removed 3 bases at V and 0 bases at J, with 10 bases between. Germline V CDR1 and CDR2: GTSNPN, SVGIG (reference sequence). The CDR3 spells CAWRGTGSTDTQYF. The CDR3, as DNA: TGTGCCTGGAGGGGGACTGGGAGCACAGATACGCAGTATTTT.

The rearrangement uses TRBV7-2 and TRBJ2-7; D unclear. There are 12 residues in the CDR3. Germline V CDR1 and CDR2: SGHTA, FQGNSA. Trimming cost V 4 bases and J 2 bases, with 6 bases left between them. CDR3 region: CASSSNTYEQYF. CDR3 coding DNA: TGTGCCAGCAGCTCGAACACCTACGAGCAGTACTTC.

This chain joins TRBV7-2 and TRBJ2-2; D might be TRBD1 (6 bases). This CDR3 has 12 residues. Trimming shortened V by 6 bases and J by 9 bases, and 11 bases separated the two germline ends. Germline assignment: CDR1 SGHTA and CDR2 FQGNSA. The CDR3 region is CASSTGYRELFF. In DNA, the CDR3 is TGTGCCAGCAGTACAGGGTACCGGGAGCTGTTTTTT.

The chain combines TRBV27 with TRBJ2-2; no definite D call. The CDR3 consists of 14 residues. Trimming shortened V by 4 bases and J by 5 bases, and 11 bases separated the two germline ends. The germline V gene encodes CDR1 MNHEY and CDR2 SMNVEV (reference sequence). CDR3 DNA: TGTGCCAGCAGTTCACCTACGAGGACCGGGGAGCTGTTTTTT. This translates into CASSSPTRTGELFF.

The genes are TRBV27 and TRBJ2-7; 12 nucleotides line up with TRBD1. The CDR3 extends over 15 amino acids. Trimming removed 4 bases from V and 2 bases from J; junction bases left unmatched: 3. Germline loops: CDR1 MNHEY, CDR2 SMNVEV (reference sequence). CDR3 amino acids: CASSSGTGGPYEQYF. The CDR3 nucleotides are TGTGCCAGCAGTTCCGGGACAGGGGGCCCCTACGAGCAGTACTTC.

V usage is TRBV7-2 and J usage is TRBJ1-1; the D gene is possibly TRBD1 (6 bases). Germline V gene sequence: CDR1 SGHTA, CDR2 FQGNSA. V was trimmed by 5 bases and J by 5 bases, leaving 21 bases between them. This CDR3 has 16 amino acids. CDR3 sequence reads: CASSLSATGLWTEAFF. In nucleotides, the CDR3 is TGTGCCAGCAGCCTATCTGCAACAGGGCTGTGGACTGAAGCTTTCTTT. Full variable domain (missing parts from reference TRBV7-2 and TRBJ1-1): GAGVSQSPSNKVTEKGKDVELRCDPISGHTALYWYRQSLGQGLEFLIYFQGNSAPDKSGLPSDRFSAERTGGSVSTLTIQRTQQEDSAVYLCASSLSATGLWTEAFFGQGTRLTVV.

The CDR3 DNA sequence: TGTGCCAGCAGCTTTGGCGGCAGAGAGACCCAGTACTTC. This gives the protein CASSFGGRETQYF. The chain has TRBV11-2 and TRBJ2-5; D is ambiguous. V was trimmed by 3 bases and J by 4 bases, leaving 9 bases between them. CDR3 length: 13 residues. Germline V CDR1 and CDR2: SGHAT, FQNNGV.

The chain couples TRBV4-3 to TRBJ1-2; D call uncertain. The V gene's germline CDR1 is LGHNA and CDR2 YSLEER. The V end was cut by 0 bases, the J end by 8 bases, with 10 bases between. The CDR3 is made up of 13 amino acids. Here the CDR3 reads CASSQDPGGGYTF. The CDR3 DNA follows: TGCGCCAGCAGCCAAGATCCGGGCGGGGGCTACACCTTC.

This clone has more than one count but fewer than ten. The V call is TRBV9, the J call TRBJ1-2; maybe TRBD1 (6 bases). V shed 2 bases and J shed 4 bases, with 15 bases lying between them. The CDR3 loop spans 15 amino acids. From germline, CDR1 is SGDLS and CDR2 YYNGEE. The CDR3 region is CASSVNTGLGYGYTF. DNA of the CDR3: TGTGCCAGCAGCGTCAACACAGGGCTCGGCTATGGCTACACCTTC.

V and J are TRBV13 and TRBJ1-1, with 8 bases identical to TRBD1. Germline V gene data show CDR1 as PRHDT and CDR2 as FYEKMQ (reference sequence). V shed 5 bases and J 4 bases; nucleotides not matched to a gene: 9. This CDR3 region has 15 residues. CDR3 amino acids: CASSHRRGRGTEAFF. In nucleotides, the CDR3 is TGTGCCAGCAGCCACCGCAGGGGGCGGGGCACTGAAGCTTTCTTT.

This clone was detected a few times. The V gene is TRBV7-8, the J gene TRBJ2-7, with a tentative D call TRBD2 (6 bases). The germline V gene has CDR1 SGHVS and CDR2 FQNEAQ. The length of the CDR3 is 16 residues. V was shortened by 5 bases and J by 2 bases, with 19 bases between the two germline ends. CDR3 nucleotide sequence: TGTGCCAGCAGCAGCAAAGGGACTCCTAAAGCCTACGAGCAGTACTTC. It specifies CASSSKGTPKAYEQYF.

This chain connects TRBV6-6 to TRBJ1-5; no clear D gene. With 6 bases removed from V and 2 bases from J, the gap between germline ends came to 11 bases. Per the germline V gene, CDR1 is MNHNY and CDR2 is SVGAGI (reference sequence). CDR3 size: 14 residues. CDR3 nucleotide sequence: TGTGCCAGCAGGGGAGGGTTGGGCAATCAGCCCCAGCATTTT. It is translated as CASRGGLGNQPQHF.

This clone was picked up a small number of times. The chain joins TRBV5-1 to TRBJ2-5, with TRBD2 as a possible D gene (6 bases). Trimming removed 7 bases at V and 5 bases at J, with 15 bases between. Per germline, CDR1 SGHRS and CDR2 YFSETQ. CDR3 length equals 13 residues. The CDR3: CASRTGVEETQYF. CDR3 sequence (DNA): TGCGCCAGCCGCACGGGGGTTGAGGAGACCCAGTACTTC. Filled out from reference TRBV5-1 and TRBJ2-5, the complete variable domain reads KAGVTQTPRYLIKTRGQQVTLSCSPISGHRSVSWYQQTPGQGLQFLFEYFSETQRNKGNFPGRFSGRQFSNSRSEMNVSTLELGDSALYLCASRTGVEETQYFGPGTRLLVL.

In its sample, this clone was seen a few times. The chain carries TRBV9 and TRBJ2-1, with D possibly TRBD1 on 6 matching bases. The V gene lost 0 bases and the J gene lost 0 bases, with 10 bases spanning the gap. CDR1 is SGDLS, CDR2 YYNGEE, per germline. This CDR3 spans 16 amino acids. CDR3 sequence: CASSVVGDNSYNEQFF. CDR3 DNA: TGTGCCAGCAGCGTAGTTGGGGACAACTCCTACAATGAGCAGTTCTTC.

This clone showed up just a few times. The chain links TRBV6-5 to TRBJ2-5; 14 nucleotides match TRBD2. This CDR3 has 13 residues. The junction had 2 bases not matched to a gene; V was cut back by 8 bases and J by 6 bases. Per germline, CDR1 MNHEY and CDR2 SVGAGI. The CDR3 here is CASGLAGGQTQYF. CDR3 coding DNA: TGTGCCAGCGGACTAGCGGGGGGACAGACCCAGTACTTC.

In this sample, this clone turned up a few times. A read error may account for a junction end that differs from germline. The chain employs TRBV14 and TRBJ1-5, with no clear D. Germline values: CDR1 SGHDN, CDR2 FVKESK. The CDR3 has 13 amino acids. CDR3 DNA sequence: TGTGCCAGCAGCCAAGATAGCAACCAGCCCCAGCATTTT. It yields the protein CASSQDSNQPQHF.

V and J are TRBV7-2 and TRBJ2-5; 10 bases match TRBD2. After removal of 1 base from V and 5 bases from J, the junction contained 7 bases not matched to a gene. CDR1 is SGHTA, CDR2 FQGNSA, per germline. The CDR3 runs 16 residues. The CDR3 is CASSLGLAGEHETQYF. The CDR3 nucleotides read TGTGCCAGCAGCTTAGGGCTAGCGGGGGAGCATGAGACCCAGTACTTC.

The chain joins TRBV4-3 to TRBJ1-4; D is unclear. In germline, CDR1 is LGHNA, CDR2 YSLEER. V was shortened by 0 bases and J by 7 bases, with 15 bases between the two germline ends. The CDR3 is 16 amino acids. CDR3 nucleotides: TGCGCCAGCAGCCAAGAAATTCTAGGCTTGAGTGAAAAACTGTTTTTT. It specifies CASSQEILGLSEKLFF.

This clone turned up a few times. The chain is built from TRBV29-1 and TRBJ2-7; D possibly corresponds to TRBD1 (6 bases). CDR3 size: 15 residues. Germline-derived CDR1 and CDR2 are SQVTM and ANQGSEA. With 5 bases removed from V and 3 bases from J, the gap between germline ends came to 20 bases. This CDR3 is CSVFKLRGTYYEQYF. The CDR3 nucleotides are TGCAGCGTTTTTAAACTTAGGGGGACCTACTACGAGCAGTACTTC.

This clone appeared a few times. This sequence joins TRBV19 and TRBJ2-1, with a possible D match to TRBD2 (7 bases). The V gene lost 5 bases and the J gene lost 5 bases, with 13 bases spanning the gap. This CDR3 region has 14 residues. Germline V gene sequence: CDR1 LNHDA, CDR2 SQIVND (reference sequence). CDR3 sequence: CASSVRGAHNEQFF. CDR3 nucleotide sequence: TGTGCCAGTAGTGTACGGGGGGCCCACAATGAGCAGTTCTTC.

This clone was recorded a few times. The rearrangement uses TRBV6-6 and TRBJ2-1; 9 bases match TRBD1. Germline lookup yields CDR1 MNHNY and CDR2 SVGAGI (reference sequence). V trimming: 5 bases; J trimming: 15 bases; junction bases outside the gene matches: 14. This CDR3 has 14 amino acids. The CDR3 DNA sequence: TGTGCCAGCAGTACACAAGGACAGGGGATTTCGCCGTTCTTC. Amino acids: CASSTQGQGISPFF.

The V and J genes are TRBV6-6 and TRBJ2-3; 10 nucleotides line up with TRBD2. The trim removed 7 bases at V and 8 bases at J, leaving 15 bases unmatched. The germline V gene encodes CDR1 MNHNY and CDR2 SVGAGI (reference sequence). The CDR3 extends over 16 amino acids. The CDR3 spells CASIEPETSGFGTQYF. In nucleotides, the CDR3 is TGTGCCAGCATAGAACCGGAGACTAGCGGGTTCGGTACGCAGTATTTT.

The chain has TRBV7-2 and TRBJ1-2; 8 nucleotides match TRBD1. V dropped 5 bases and J dropped 4; count of bases not matched to a gene: 15. CDR3 length: 17 residues. In germline, CDR1 is SGHTA, CDR2 FQGNSA. CDR3 DNA sequence: TGTGCCAGCAGCCCATCCGGGACAGGAGAAGGAGTCTATGGCTACACCTTC. This gives the protein CASSPSGTGEGVYGYTF.

The chain employs TRBV4-3 and TRBJ2-5; D not resolved. V lost 0 bases and J lost 9, with 17 bases in between. This CDR3 has 15 amino acids. Germline V gives CDR1 LGHNA, CDR2 YSLEER. In nucleotides, the CDR3 is TGCGCCAGCAGCCAAGATCGGATACAGCCCGTTGCCCAGTACTTC. This sequence encodes CASSQDRIQPVAQYF.

This clone was seen a handful of times. This chain uses TRBV27 with TRBJ1-1; 9 positions match TRBD1. Germline V gives CDR1 MNHEY, CDR2 SMNVEV (reference sequence). This CDR3 is built from 14 residues. Losses at the gene ends were 6 bases for V and 3 bases for J; bases not matched to a gene: 5. The CDR3 reads CASSPDRGDTEAFF. The CDR3 nucleotides read TGTGCCAGCAGCCCGGACAGGGGTGACACTGAAGCTTTCTTT.

This clone has a handful of counts. The DNA for the CDR3 is TGTGCCAGCAGCAAAGTGACAGACAATGAGCAGTTCTTC. Protein sequence: CASSKVTDNEQFF. The chain carries TRBV21-1 and TRBJ2-1; the tabulated D call, TRBD1, remains unverified against the DNA. TRBV21-1 is marked as a pseudogene. The CDR3 totals 13 residues.